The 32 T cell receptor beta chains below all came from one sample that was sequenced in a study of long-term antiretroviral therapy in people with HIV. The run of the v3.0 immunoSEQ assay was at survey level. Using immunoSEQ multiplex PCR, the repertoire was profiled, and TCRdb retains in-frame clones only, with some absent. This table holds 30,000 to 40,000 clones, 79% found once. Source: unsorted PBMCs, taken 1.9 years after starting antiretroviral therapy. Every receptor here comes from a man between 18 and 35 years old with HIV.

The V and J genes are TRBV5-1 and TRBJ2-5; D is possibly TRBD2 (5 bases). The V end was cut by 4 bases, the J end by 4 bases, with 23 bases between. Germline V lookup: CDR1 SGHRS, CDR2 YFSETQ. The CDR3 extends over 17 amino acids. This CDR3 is CASSRVSGLLRRETQYF. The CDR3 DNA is TGCGCCAGCAGCAGGGTATCAGGACTTCTCCGGAGAGAGACCCAGTACTTC. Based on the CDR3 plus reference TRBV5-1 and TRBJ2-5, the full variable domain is KAGVTQTPRYLIKTRGQQVTLSCSPISGHRSVSWYQQTPGQGLQFLFEYFSETQRNKGNFPGRFSGRQFSNSRSEMNVSTLELGDSALYLCASSRVSGLLRRETQYFGPGTRLLVL.

CDR3 in amino acids: CASSFRGDETQYF. The CDR3 DNA reads TGTGCCAGCAGCTTCAGGGGAGACGAGACCCAGTACTTC. The V call is TRBV7-6, the J call TRBJ2-5; weak D call: TRBD1 (6 bases). V gave up 3 bases and J gave up 5 bases, with 10 bases separating them. Germline assignment: CDR1 SGHVS and CDR2 FNYEAQ. The CDR3 length is 13 residues.

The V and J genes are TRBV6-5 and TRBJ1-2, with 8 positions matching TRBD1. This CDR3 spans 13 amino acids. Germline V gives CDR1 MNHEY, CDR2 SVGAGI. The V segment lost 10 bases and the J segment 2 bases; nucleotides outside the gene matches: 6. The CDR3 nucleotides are TGTGCCACTTCGGGACAGGAGAACTATGGCTACACCTTC. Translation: CATSGQENYGYTF.

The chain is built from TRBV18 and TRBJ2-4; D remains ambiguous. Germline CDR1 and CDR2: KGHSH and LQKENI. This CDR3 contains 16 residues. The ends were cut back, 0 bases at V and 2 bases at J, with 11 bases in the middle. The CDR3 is CASSPPPSISKNIQYF. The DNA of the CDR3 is TGTGCCAGCTCACCACCCCCCTCTATATCCAAAAACATTCAGTACTTC.

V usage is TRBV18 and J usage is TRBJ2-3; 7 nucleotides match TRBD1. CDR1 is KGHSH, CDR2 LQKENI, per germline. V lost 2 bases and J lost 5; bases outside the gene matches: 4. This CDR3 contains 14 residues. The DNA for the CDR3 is TGTGCCAGCTCACCAAGACAGGGCGGAGATACGCAGTATTTT. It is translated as CASSPRQGGDTQYF.

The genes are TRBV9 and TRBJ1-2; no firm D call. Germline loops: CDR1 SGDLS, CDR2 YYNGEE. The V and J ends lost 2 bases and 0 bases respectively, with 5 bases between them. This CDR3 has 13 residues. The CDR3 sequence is CASSVEANYGYTF. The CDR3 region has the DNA TGTGCCAGCAGCGTCGAAGCTAACTATGGCTACACCTTC.

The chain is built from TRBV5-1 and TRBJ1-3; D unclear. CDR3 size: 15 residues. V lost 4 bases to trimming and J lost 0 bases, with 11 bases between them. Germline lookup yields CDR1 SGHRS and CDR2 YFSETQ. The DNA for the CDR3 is TGCGCCAGCAGCCCTTGGCGGGACTCTGGAAACACCATATATTTT. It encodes CASSPWRDSGNTIYF.

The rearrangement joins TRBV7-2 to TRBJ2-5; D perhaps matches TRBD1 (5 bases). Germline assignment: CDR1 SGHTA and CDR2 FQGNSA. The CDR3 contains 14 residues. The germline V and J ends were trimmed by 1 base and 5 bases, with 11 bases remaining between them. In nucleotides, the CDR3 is TGTGCCAGCAGCTTAGATGTGGGGCGGGAGACCCAGTACTTC. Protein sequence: CASSLDVGRETQYF.

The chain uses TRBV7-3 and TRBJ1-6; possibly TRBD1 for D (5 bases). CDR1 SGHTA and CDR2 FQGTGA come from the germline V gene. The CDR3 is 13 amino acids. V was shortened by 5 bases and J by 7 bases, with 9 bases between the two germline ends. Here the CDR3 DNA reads TGTGCCAGCAGCGGGGACCTAAATTCACCCCTCCACTTT. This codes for CASSGDLNSPLHF.

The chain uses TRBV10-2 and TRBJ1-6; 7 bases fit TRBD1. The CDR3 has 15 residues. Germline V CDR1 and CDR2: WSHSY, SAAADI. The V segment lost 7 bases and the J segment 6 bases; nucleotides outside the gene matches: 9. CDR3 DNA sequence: TGCGCCAGCAAGCAGGGGGGTAATTTTAATTCACCCCTCCACTTT. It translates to CASKQGGNFNSPLHF.

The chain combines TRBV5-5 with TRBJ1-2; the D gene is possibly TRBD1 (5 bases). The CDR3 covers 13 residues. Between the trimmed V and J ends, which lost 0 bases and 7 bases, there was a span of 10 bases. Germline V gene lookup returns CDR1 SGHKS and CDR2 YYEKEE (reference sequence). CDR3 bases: TGTGCCAGCAGCTTGGAGGGGATTGGTGGCTACACCTTC. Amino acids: CASSLEGIGGYTF.

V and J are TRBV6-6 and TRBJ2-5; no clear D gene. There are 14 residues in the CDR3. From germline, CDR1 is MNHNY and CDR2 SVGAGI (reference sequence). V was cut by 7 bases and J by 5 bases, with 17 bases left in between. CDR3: CASNSRQHGETQYF. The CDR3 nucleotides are TGTGCCAGCAATTCCCGTCAACACGGGGAGACCCAGTACTTC.

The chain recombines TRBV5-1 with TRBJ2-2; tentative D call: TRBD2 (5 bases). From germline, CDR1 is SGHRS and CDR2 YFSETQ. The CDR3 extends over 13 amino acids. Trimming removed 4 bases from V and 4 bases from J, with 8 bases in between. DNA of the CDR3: TGCGCCAGCAGCGAGGGCCTCACCGGGGAGCTGTTTTTT. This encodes CASSEGLTGELFF.

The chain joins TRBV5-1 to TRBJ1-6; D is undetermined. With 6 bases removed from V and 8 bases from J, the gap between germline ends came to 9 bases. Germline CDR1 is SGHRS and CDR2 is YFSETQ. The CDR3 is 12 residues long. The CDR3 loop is CASKDGDSPLHF. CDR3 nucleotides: TGCGCCAGCAAGGACGGCGATTCACCCCTCCACTTT.

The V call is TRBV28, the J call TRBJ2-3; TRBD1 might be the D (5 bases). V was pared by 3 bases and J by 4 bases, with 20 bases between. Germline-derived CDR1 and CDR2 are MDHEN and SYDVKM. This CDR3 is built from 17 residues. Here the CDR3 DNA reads TGTGCCAGCAGTTTCGGCTTAAAAACCTACAGGTCAGATACGCAGTATTTT. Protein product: CASSFGLKTYRSDTQYF.

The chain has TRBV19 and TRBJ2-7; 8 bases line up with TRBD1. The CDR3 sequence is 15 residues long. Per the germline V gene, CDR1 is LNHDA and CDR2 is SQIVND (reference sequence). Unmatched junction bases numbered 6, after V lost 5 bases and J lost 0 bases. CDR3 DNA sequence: TGTGCCAGTAGTTCGGGGACAGGCCTCTCCTACGAGCAGTACTTC. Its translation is CASSSGTGLSYEQYF.

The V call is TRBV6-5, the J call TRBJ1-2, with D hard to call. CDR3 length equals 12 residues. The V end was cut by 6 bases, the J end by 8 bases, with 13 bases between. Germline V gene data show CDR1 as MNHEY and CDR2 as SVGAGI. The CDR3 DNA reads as TGTGCCAGCAGCCCGGCCGACGGGGGCTACACCTTC. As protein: CASSPADGGYTF.

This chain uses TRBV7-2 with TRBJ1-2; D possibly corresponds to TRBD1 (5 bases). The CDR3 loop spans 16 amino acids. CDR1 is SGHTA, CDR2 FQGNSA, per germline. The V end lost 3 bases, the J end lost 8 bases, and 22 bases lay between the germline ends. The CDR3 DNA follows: TGTGCCAGCAGCTTTCCCGGGGCAGGGAACCTTCGCGGCTACACCTTC. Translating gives CASSFPGAGNLRGYTF. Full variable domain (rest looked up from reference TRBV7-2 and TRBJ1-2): GAGVSQSPSNKVTEKGKDVELRCDPISGHTALYWYRQSLGQGLEFLIYFQGNSAPDKSGLPSDRFSAERTGGSVSTLTIQRTQQEDSAVYLCASSFPGAGNLRGYTFGSGTRLTVV.

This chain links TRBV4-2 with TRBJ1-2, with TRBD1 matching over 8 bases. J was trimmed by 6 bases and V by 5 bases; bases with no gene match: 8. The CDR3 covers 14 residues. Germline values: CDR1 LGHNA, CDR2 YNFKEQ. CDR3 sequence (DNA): TGTGCCAGCAGCGAAGGACAGGGAGGCGATGGCTACACCTTC. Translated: CASSEGQGGDGYTF.

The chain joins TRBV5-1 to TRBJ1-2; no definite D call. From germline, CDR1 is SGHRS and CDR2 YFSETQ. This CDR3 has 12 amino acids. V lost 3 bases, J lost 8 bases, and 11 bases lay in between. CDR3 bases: TGCGCCAGCAGCTCGGGGTCGAAAGGCTACACCTTC. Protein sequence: CASSSGSKGYTF. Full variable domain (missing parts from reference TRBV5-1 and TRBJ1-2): KAGVTQTPRYLIKTRGQQVTLSCSPISGHRSVSWYQQTPGQGLQFLFEYFSETQRNKGNFPGRFSGRQFSNSRSEMNVSTLELGDSALYLCASSSGSKGYTFGSGTRLTVV.

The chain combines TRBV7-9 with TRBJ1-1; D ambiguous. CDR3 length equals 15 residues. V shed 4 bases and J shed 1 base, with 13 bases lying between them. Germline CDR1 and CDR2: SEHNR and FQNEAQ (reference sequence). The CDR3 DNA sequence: TGTGCCAGCAGCTCGGGCGGAGGAAGGAACACTGAAGCTTTCTTT. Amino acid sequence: CASSSGGGRNTEAFF.

CDR3: CASSLGQGAYEQYF. The CDR3 bases are TGCGCCAGCAGCCTCGGACAGGGGGCCTACGAGCAGTACTTC. The rearrangement links TRBV4-1 to TRBJ2-7, with 10 bases matching TRBD1. The CDR3 is made up of 14 amino acids. V was clipped by 4 bases and J by 2 bases; unmatched bases: 2. Germline assignment: CDR1 MGHRA and CDR2 YSYEKL.

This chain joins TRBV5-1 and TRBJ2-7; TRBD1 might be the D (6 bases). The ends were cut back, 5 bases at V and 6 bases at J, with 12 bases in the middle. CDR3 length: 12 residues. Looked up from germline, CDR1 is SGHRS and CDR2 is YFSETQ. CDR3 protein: CASRSDRLEQYF. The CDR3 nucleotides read TGCGCCAGCAGATCCGACAGGCTCGAGCAGTACTTC.

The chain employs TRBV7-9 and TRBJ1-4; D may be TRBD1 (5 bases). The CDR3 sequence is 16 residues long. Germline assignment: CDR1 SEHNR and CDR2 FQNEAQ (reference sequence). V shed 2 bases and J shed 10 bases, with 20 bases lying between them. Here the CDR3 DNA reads TGTGCCAGCAGCTTAAATTCCCCGGGGGACGGCGGAAAACTGTTTTTT. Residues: CASSLNSPGDGGKLFF. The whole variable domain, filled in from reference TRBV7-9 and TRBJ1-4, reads DTGVSQNPRHKITKRGQNVTFRCDPISEHNRLYWYRQTLGQGPEFLTYFQNEAQLEKSRLLSDRFSAERPKGSFSTLEIQRTEQGDSAMYLCASSLNSPGDGGKLFFGSGTQLSVL.

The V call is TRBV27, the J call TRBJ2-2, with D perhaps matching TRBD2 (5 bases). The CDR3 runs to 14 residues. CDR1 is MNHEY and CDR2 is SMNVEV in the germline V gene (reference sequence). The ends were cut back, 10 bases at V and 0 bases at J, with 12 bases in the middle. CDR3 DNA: TGTGCCACCGGGAAGGGCACGAACACCGGGGAGCTGTTTTTT. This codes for CATGKGTNTGELFF.

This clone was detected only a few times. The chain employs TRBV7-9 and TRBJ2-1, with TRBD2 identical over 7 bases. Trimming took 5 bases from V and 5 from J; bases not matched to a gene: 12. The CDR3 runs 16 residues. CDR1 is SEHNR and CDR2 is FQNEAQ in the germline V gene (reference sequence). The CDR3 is CASSPREREGNNEQFF. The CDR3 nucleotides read TGTGCCAGCAGCCCTAGGGAGCGGGAAGGGAACAATGAGCAGTTCTTC.

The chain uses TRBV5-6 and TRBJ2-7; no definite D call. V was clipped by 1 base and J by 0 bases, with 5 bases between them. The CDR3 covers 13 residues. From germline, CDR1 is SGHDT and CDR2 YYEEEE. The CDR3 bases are TGTGCCAGCAGCTTGCCAAGCTCCTACGAGCAGTACTTC. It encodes CASSLPSSYEQYF.

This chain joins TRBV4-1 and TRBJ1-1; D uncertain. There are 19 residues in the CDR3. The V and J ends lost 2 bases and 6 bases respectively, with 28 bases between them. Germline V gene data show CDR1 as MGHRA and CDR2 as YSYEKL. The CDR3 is CASSQQGLVGIPVGAEAFF. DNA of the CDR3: TGCGCCAGCAGCCAACAAGGGCTAGTTGGCATTCCCGTTGGGGCTGAAGCTTTCTTT.

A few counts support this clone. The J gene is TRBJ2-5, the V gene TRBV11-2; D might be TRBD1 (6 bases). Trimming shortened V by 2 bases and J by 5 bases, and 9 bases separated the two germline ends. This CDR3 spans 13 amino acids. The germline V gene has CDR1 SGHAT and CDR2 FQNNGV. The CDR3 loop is CASSLQGLETQYF. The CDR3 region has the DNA TGTGCCAGCAGCTTACAGGGGTTGGAGACCCAGTACTTC.

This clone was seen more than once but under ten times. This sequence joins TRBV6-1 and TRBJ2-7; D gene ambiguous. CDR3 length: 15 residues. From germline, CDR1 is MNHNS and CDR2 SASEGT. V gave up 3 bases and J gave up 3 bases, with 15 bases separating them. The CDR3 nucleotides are TGTGCCAGCAGTGAGGCCCCGAGCCTTCTCTACGAGCAGTACTTC. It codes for CASSEAPSLLYEQYF.

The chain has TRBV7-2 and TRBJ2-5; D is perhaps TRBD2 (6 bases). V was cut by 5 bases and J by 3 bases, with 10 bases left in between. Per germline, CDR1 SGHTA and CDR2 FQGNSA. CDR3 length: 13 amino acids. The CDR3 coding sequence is TGTGCCAGCAGCCGTGGAGGGGAAGAGACCCAGTACTTC. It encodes CASSRGGEETQYF.

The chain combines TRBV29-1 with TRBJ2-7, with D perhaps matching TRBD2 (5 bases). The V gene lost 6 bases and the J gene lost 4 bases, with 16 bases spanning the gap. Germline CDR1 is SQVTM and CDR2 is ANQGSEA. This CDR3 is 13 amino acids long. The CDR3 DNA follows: TGCAGCGTACGGGAAGGGCCCTCTTACGAGCAGTACGTC. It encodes CSVREGPSYEQYV.